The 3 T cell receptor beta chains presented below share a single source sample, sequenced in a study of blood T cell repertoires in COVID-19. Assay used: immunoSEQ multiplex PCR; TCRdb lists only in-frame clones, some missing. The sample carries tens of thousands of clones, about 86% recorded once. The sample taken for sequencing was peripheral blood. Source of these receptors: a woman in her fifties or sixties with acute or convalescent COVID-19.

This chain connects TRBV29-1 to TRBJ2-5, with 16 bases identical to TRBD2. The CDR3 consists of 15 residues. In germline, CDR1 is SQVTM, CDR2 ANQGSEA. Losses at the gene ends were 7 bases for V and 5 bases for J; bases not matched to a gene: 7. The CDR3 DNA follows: TGCAGCGCAGGGACTAGCGGGGGGGCTTTGGAGACCCAGTACTTC. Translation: CSAGTSGGALETQYF.

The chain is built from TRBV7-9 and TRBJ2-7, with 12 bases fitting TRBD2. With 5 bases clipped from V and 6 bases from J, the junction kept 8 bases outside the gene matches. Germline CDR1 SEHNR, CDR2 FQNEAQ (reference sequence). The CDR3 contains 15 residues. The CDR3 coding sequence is TGTGCCAGCAGCCCTAGCGGGAGGGCCTCTGGCGAGCAGTACTTC. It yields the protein CASSPSGRASGEQYF. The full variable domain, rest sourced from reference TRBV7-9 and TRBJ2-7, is DTGVSQNPRHKITKRGQNVTFRCDPISEHNRLYWYRQTLGQGPEFLTYFQNEAQLEKSRLLSDRFSAERPKGSFSTLEIQRTEQGDSAMYLCASSPSGRASGEQYFGPGTRLTVT.

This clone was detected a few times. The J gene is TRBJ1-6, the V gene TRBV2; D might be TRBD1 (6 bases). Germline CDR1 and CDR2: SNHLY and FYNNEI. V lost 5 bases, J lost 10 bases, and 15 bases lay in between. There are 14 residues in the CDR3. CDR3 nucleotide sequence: TGTGCCAGCAGTCCACAGGGTCCAAACTCACCCCTCCACTTT. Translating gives CASSPQGPNSPLHF. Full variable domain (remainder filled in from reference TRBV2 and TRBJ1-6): EPEVTQTPSHQVTQMGQEVILRCVPISNHLYFYWYRQILGQKVEFLVSFYNNEISEKSEIFDDQFSVERPDGSNFTLKIRSTKLEDSAMYFCASSPQGPNSPLHFGNGTRLTVT.